This is a list of T cell receptor beta chains from one sample in a study of T-cell reconstitution after alpha-beta-depleted transplantation in children. Each CDR3 protein gets one entry after TCRdb re-called the PCR reads with MiXCR. This sample has roughly 670,000 distinct CDR3 sequences, with 13% found just once. Material: PBMCs, obtained before TCRalphabeta/CD19-depleted stem cell transplant. The source is a girl aged 2-10 years with congenital amegakaryocytic thrombocytopenia, due to receive a stem cell transplant. The CDR3 runs from the conserved cysteine through the conserved F or W. Fields, in order: V gene, D gene, J gene, clone size, CDR3 protein, CDR3 DNA. D genes are given only for firm matches. Only part of the rows carry a size: once, few, many, or a class if the clone is expanded.

V: TRBV12-3/TRBV12-4
D: .
J: TRBJ2-1
size: many
CDR3: CASKTQAEQFF
DNA: TGTGCCAGCAAGACTCAGGCTGAGCAGTTCTTC

V: TRBV12-3/TRBV12-4
D: .
J: TRBJ1-1
size: many
CDR3: CASSLVGIDTEAFF
DNA: TGTGCCAGCAGTTTAGTAGGGATCGATACTGAAGCTTTCTTT

V: TRBV5-1
D: TRBD2
J: TRBJ2-5
size: many
CDR3: CASSAGTSGTETQYF
DNA: TGCGCCAGCAGCGCGGGGACTAGCGGGACTGAGACCCAGTACTTC

V: TRBV7-8
D: TRBD2
J: TRBJ2-7
size: .
CDR3: CASSLGVGLADYEQYF
DNA: TGTGCCAGCAGCTTAGGGGTGGGGCTAGCGGATTACGAGCAGTACTTC

V: TRBV5-1
D: .
J: TRBJ1-5
size: few
CDR3: CASSLAGQTNQPQHF
DNA: TGCGCCAGCAGCTTGGCAGGGCAGACCAATCAGCCCCAGCATTTT

V: TRBV12-3/TRBV12-4
D: .
J: TRBJ2-2
size: many
CDR3: CASNQETPYIGELFF
DNA: TGTGCCAGCAACCAAGAGACCCCCTATATCGGGGAGCTGTTTTTT

V: TRBV20-1
D: TRBD2
J: TRBJ2-1
size: .
CDR3: CSAARLAGEEEQFF
DNA: TGCAGTGCTGCCCGACTAGCGGGAGAGGAGGAGCAGTTCTTC

V: TRBV5-6
D: .
J: TRBJ2-1
size: many
CDR3: CASSLGRTRFF
DNA: TGTGCCAGCAGCTTGGGGCGGACACGGTTCTTC

V: TRBV11-2
D: .
J: TRBJ2-1
size: .
CDR3: CASSLNFGTRSYNEQFF
DNA: TGTGCCAGCAGCCTAAACTTCGGGACACGCTCCTACAATGAGCAGTTCTTC

V: TRBV10-3
D: .
J: TRBJ2-1
size: many
CDR3: CAITHQANYNEQFF
DNA: TGTGCCATCACTCATCAGGCAAACTACAATGAGCAGTTCTTC

V: TRBV7-6
D: .
J: TRBJ1-5
size: many
CDR3: CASSLPNQPQHF
DNA: TGTGCCAGCAGCTTACCAAATCAGCCCCAGCATTTT

V: TRBV4-1
D: .
J: TRBJ1-1
size: few
CDR3: CASSQNVFQGRGTEAFF
DNA: TGCGCCAGCAGCCAAAATGTCTTTCAGGGGCGAGGGACTGAAGCTTTCTTT

V: TRBV12-3/TRBV12-4
D: TRBD2
J: TRBJ2-1
size: many
CDR3: CASRDPGLAPKEQFF
DNA: TGTGCCAGCAGAGACCCGGGACTAGCCCCCAAGGAGCAGTTCTTC

V: TRBV4-1
D: .
J: TRBJ1-5
size: .
CDR3: CASSREDNSNQPQHF
DNA: TGCGCCAGCAGCCGCGAGGACAATAGCAATCAGCCCCAGCATTTT

V: TRBV5-6
D: TRBD2
J: TRBJ2-2
size: few
CDR3: CASSMGLAGGGGLFF
DNA: TGTGCCAGCAGCATGGGACTAGCGGGAGGAGGAGGGCTGTTTTTT

V: TRBV28
D: TRBD1
J: TRBJ2-7
size: few
CDR3: CASTTAWGSGQGRPYEQYF
DNA: TGTGCCAGCACTACTGCTTGGGGCTCGGGACAGGGGAGACCCTACGAGCAGTACTTC

V: TRBV5-1
D: TRBD2
J: TRBJ2-5
size: many
CDR3: CASSLDRLAGLQETQYF
DNA: TGCGCCAGCAGCTTGGACCGACTAGCGGGATTACAAGAGACCCAGTACTTC

V: TRBV12-3/TRBV12-4
D: .
J: TRBJ1-3
size: many
CDR3: CASSFTLARMSF
DNA: TGTGCCAGCAGTTTCACCCTAGCGCGGATGTCCTTT

V: TRBV5-1
D: TRBD2
J: TRBJ2-7
size: many
CDR3: CASSVSSGGTYEQYF
DNA: TGCGCCAGCAGCGTGTCTAGCGGAGGAACCTACGAGCAGTACTTC

V: TRBV5-1
D: .
J: TRBJ2-7
size: many
CDR3: CASSLGPSQSYEQYF
DNA: TGCGCCAGCAGCTTGGGTCCCAGCCAGAGCTACGAGCAGTACTTC

V: TRBV5-5
D: .
J: TRBJ2-5
size: .
CDR3: CASSLPGRSQETQYF
DNA: TGTGCCAGCAGCTTGCCTGGACGGTCACAAGAGACCCAGTACTTC

V: TRBV5-1
D: TRBD2
J: TRBJ2-3
size: many
CDR3: CASSSTGTSAVDTQYF
DNA: TGCGCCAGCAGCTCTACCGGGACTAGCGCAGTAGATACGCAGTATTTT

V: TRBV27
D: .
J: TRBJ2-3
size: few
CDR3: CASSRTTTGFRTDTQYF
DNA: TGTGCCAGCAGTCGCACCACTACAGGGTTTCGAACAGATACGCAGTATTTT

V: TRBV7-2
D: .
J: TRBJ2-7
size: .
CDR3: CASSLGVWREARYEQYF
DNA: TGTGCCAGCAGCTTAGGGGTATGGAGGGAGGCCCGTTACGAGCAGTACTTC

V: TRBV27
D: TRBD2
J: TRBJ2-5
size: many
CDR3: CASTTLGLGETQYF
DNA: TGTGCCAGCACGACCCTAGGACTAGGAGAGACCCAGTACTTC

V: TRBV15
D: .
J: TRBJ2-4
size: many
CDR3: CATSSLQIGLAKNIQYF
DNA: TGTGCCACCAGCAGTCTACAAATCGGGTTAGCCAAAAACATTCAGTACTTC

V: TRBV2
D: TRBD2
J: TRBJ2-4
size: few
CDR3: CASSEWSGRGNIQYF
DNA: TGTGCCAGCAGTGAATGGTCCGGGAGGGGAAACATTCAGTACTTC

V: TRBV29-1
D: TRBD1
J: TRBJ2-7
size: .
CDR3: CSVEGDREWEQYF
DNA: TGCAGCGTTGAAGGGGACAGGGAATGGGAGCAGTACTTC

V: TRBV27
D: .
J: TRBJ2-3
size: many
CDR3: CASSFEGLGTDTQYF
DNA: TGTGCCAGCAGTTTTGAGGGGTTGGGCACAGATACGCAGTATTTT

V: TRBV5-1
D: .
J: TRBJ2-7
size: many
CDR3: CASSSLGQLSYEQYF
DNA: TGCGCCAGCAGCTCCCTAGGACAACTCTCCTACGAGCAGTACTTC

V: TRBV12-3/TRBV12-4
D: TRBD2
J: TRBJ2-5
size: few
CDR3: CASSLVLAGIQETQYF
DNA: TGTGCCAGCAGTTTAGTCCTAGCGGGGATCCAAGAGACCCAGTACTTC

V: TRBV5-1
D: TRBD2
J: TRBJ2-3
size: many
CDR3: CASSLPSGKSTDTQYF
DNA: TGCGCCAGCAGCTTGCCTAGCGGGAAGAGCACAGATACGCAGTATTTT

V: TRBV10-3
D: .
J: TRBJ1-4
size: few
CDR3: CAIRGQGTDEKLFF
DNA: TGTGCCATCAGGGGGCAGGGGACGGATGAAAAACTGTTTTTT

V: TRBV21-1
D: .
J: TRBJ2-5
size: .
CDR3: CASSKAIRAGTETQYF
DNA: TGTGCCAGCAGCAAAGCCATCCGGGCAGGGACAGAGACCCAGTACTTC

V: TRBV29-1
D: .
J: TRBJ2-1
size: many
CDR3: CSVVNSYNEQFF
DNA: TGCAGCGTTGTAAACTCCTACAATGAGCAGTTCTTC

V: TRBV11-1
D: TRBD2
J: TRBJ2-1
size: few
CDR3: CASSFLGSGEAGGLYNEQFF
DNA: TGTGCCAGCAGCTTCCTGGGGTCCGGTGAGGCGGGAGGGCTCTACAATGAGCAGTTCTTC

V: TRBV15
D: .
J: TRBJ2-7
size: few
CDR3: CATSRDPVLAYEQYF
DNA: TGTGCCACCAGCAGAGATCCCGTCCTCGCCTACGAGCAGTACTTC

V: TRBV5-1
D: .
J: TRBJ2-5
size: many
CDR3: CASSLKPRDNQETQYF
DNA: TGCGCCAGCAGCTTAAAACCCAGGGACAACCAAGAGACCCAGTACTTC

V: TRBV20-1
D: TRBD2
J: TRBJ2-3
size: many
CDR3: CSLRTSGSTDTQYF
DNA: TGCAGTCTCCGGACTAGCGGGAGTACAGATACGCAGTATTTT

V: TRBV5-6
D: TRBD2
J: TRBJ2-7
size: many
CDR3: CASSLLPTLAGPLEQYF
DNA: TGTGCCAGCAGCTTGCTTCCGACACTAGCGGGACCCCTCGAGCAGTACTTC

V: TRBV7-9
D: TRBD1
J: TRBJ2-2
size: few
CDR3: CASFRGLNTGELFF
DNA: TGTGCCAGCTTCAGGGGGCTTAACACCGGGGAGCTGTTTTTT

V: TRBV25-1
D: TRBD2
J: TRBJ2-5
size: .
CDR3: CASSGHASGRYQETQYF
DNA: TGTGCCAGCAGTGGACACGCTAGCGGGAGGTACCAAGAGACCCAGTACTTC

V: TRBV5-1
D: TRBD1
J: TRBJ1-2
size: few
CDR3: CASSLQASTGEFGYTF
DNA: TGCGCCAGCAGCTTGCAGGCCTCGACAGGGGAGTTCGGCTACACCTTC

V: TRBV29-1
D: .
J: TRBJ2-2
size: many
CDR3: CSVLGTHSANTGELFF
DNA: TGCAGCGTTCTCGGCACTCATTCCGCGAACACCGGGGAGCTGTTTTTT

V: TRBV15
D: .
J: TRBJ1-5
size: .
CDR3: CATSRIPRDQNQPQHF
DNA: TGTGCCACCAGCAGGATTCCCCGGGACCAAAATCAGCCCCAGCATTTT

V: TRBV30
D: .
J: TRBJ2-3
size: .
CDR3: CAWSMELATDTQYF
DNA: TGTGCCTGGAGTATGGAGTTAGCGACAGATACGCAGTATTTT

V: TRBV29-1
D: TRBD2
J: TRBJ2-1
size: many
CDR3: CSAGAGGYNEQFF
DNA: TGCAGCGCTGGAGCGGGAGGGTACAATGAGCAGTTCTTC

V: TRBV15
D: .
J: TRBJ2-1
size: many
CDR3: CATSIPGTVNEQFF
DNA: TGTGCCACCAGCATACCCGGGACCGTTAATGAGCAGTTCTTC

V: TRBV28
D: .
J: TRBJ2-7
size: .
CDR3: CASSKGPYEQYF
DNA: TGTGCCAGCAGCAAGGGGCCCTACGAGCAGTACTTC

V: TRBV7-9
D: .
J: TRBJ1-1
size: .
CDR3: CASSSTGEEAFF
DNA: TGTGCCAGCAGCTCCACGGGGGAGGAAGCTTTCTTT

V: TRBV5-1
D: .
J: TRBJ2-1
size: many
CDR3: CASSLGPGFEYNEQFF
DNA: TGCGCCAGCAGCTTGGGCCCAGGATTCGAATACAATGAGCAGTTCTTC

V: TRBV5-6
D: .
J: TRBJ2-4
size: .
CDR3: CASLSGGGLAKNIQYF
DNA: TGTGCCAGCCTGAGTGGGGGGGGGCTAGCCAAAAACATTCAGTACTTC

V: TRBV12-3/TRBV12-4
D: TRBD1
J: TRBJ2-2
size: many
CDR3: CASSSPGGTGMSGELFF
DNA: TGTGCCAGCAGTTCTCCGGGCGGGACAGGGATGTCGGGGGAGCTGTTTTTT